The source of this T cell receptor beta chain is a study of breast tumors, draining lymph nodes, adjacent tissues. Notes on the study in general: Compared with basal-like, luminal-like tumors shared significantly more repertoire with nontumor tissue.

TCRdb analysed the multiplex PCR reads with MiXCR anew, one entry per CDR3 protein. The top ten hold 1.1% of the sample, which has about 270,000 distinct CDR3 sequences, over 30% seen once. The lymph nodes were axillary draining lymph nodes from breast cancer patients. The CDR3 contains 14 residues. In germline, CDR1 is DFQATT, CDR2 SNEGSKA (reference sequence). V was pared by 7 bases and J by 5 bases, with 19 bases between. This clonotype was found once. Its specificity is unknown. This receptor was taken from a female donor with breast cancer. Some clones in this sample may be carry-over from other donors' samples. Material for sequencing was axillary lymph node tissue. The gene calls are TRBV20-1 and TRBJ2-3, with a tentative D call TRBD2 (7 bases). Here the CDR3 reads CSEGGRGDLDTQYF. The CDR3 nucleotides are TGCAGTGAGGGGGGACGGGGGGACTTAGATACGCAGTATTTT.